The source of this T cell receptor beta chain is a study of neoadjuvant anti-PD-1 for oral cavity cancer. Method: immunoSEQ multiplex PCR; TCRdb's copy keeps in-frame clones and lacks some. Among tens of thousands of clones, around 38% were seen once, and the ten largest hold more than 15%. Stated time point: after neoadjuvant nivolumab, at surgical resection. The length of the CDR3 is 19 residues. Per germline, CDR1 LNHDA and CDR2 SQIVND (reference sequence). V lost 6 bases, J lost 0 bases, and 10 bases stayed unmatched. The source material was tumor tissue, sampled after nivolumab (anti-PD-1) treatment. The receptor comes from a person aged 40-85 years with oral cavity squamous cell carcinoma. The rearrangement uses TRBV19 and TRBJ2-1; 14 bases align to TRBD2. As DNA, the CDR3 is TGTGCCAGTAGCCGCGGGACTAGCGGGAGCAGGAGCTCCTACAATGAGCAGTTCTTC. This translates into CASSRGTSGSRSSYNEQFF. The full variable domain, completed using reference TRBV19 and TRBJ2-1, is DGGITQSPKYLFRKEGQNVTLSCEQNLNHDAMYWYRQDPGQGLRLIYYSQIVNDFQKGDIAEGYSVSREKKESFPLTVTSAQKNPTAFYLCASSRGTSGSRSSYNEQFFGPGTRLTVL.